This T cell receptor beta chain came from a study of CD8 T cells in ankylosing spondylitis. For TCR beta, libraries came from quantitative 5'-RACE with molecular barcodes. TCRdb reprocessed the 5' RACE reads via MiXCR and lists one record per CDR3 protein. The sample consists of hundreds of thousands of distinct CDR3 sequences, roughly 12% of them appearing once. Study results and caveats: Some motif variants had been reported before (in reactive arthritis synovial fluid and blood). Clones that were linked to disease were CD8+ and were relatively rare in peripheral blood. There was reportedly significant enrichment of clones that were disease-linked in matched ankylosing spondylitis synovial fluid. A TCR beta motif made of fewer than ten highly homologous variants seemed typical of ankylosing spondylitis blood.

The CDR3 is 16 amino acids. Germline trimming cut 4 bases from V and 3 bases from J; bases unmatched to any gene: 9. Germline CDR1 and CDR2: MNHEY and SMNVEV (reference sequence). Concerning this clonotype: Its antigen is not known.

The sequenced sample was blood, either unsorted or a sorted T cell fraction (not recorded which). V is TRBV27 and J is TRBJ2-1, with 7 bases that match TRBD1. This receptor was identified in a male donor with ankylosing spondylitis. The CDR3 loop is CASSSRQGWLYNEQFF. The CDR3 region has the DNA TGTGCCAGCAGTTCCAGACAGGGATGGCTCTACAATGAGCAGTTCTTC.